These 27 T cell receptor beta chains share one sample of origin, sequenced in a study of STAT5B mutations in CD4+ large granular lymphocyte leukemia. Assay used: immunoSEQ multiplex PCR; TCRdb lists only in-frame clones, some missing. The data show some 28,000 clones, with about 77% seen just once and over 3% held by the top ten. Sequenced sample: CD4+ T cells from blood buffy coats. The receptors derive from a human donor in good health.

The chain has TRBV19 and TRBJ2-3; D remains ambiguous. V was shortened by 3 bases and J by 2 bases, with 18 bases between the two germline ends. This CDR3 is 17 amino acids long. Germline CDR1 and CDR2: LNHDA and SQIVND (reference sequence). CDR3 sequence (DNA): TGTGCCAGTAGTATCGGACCCGGCCTAGGAGTCACAGATACGCAGTATTTT. Residues: CASSIGPGLGVTDTQYF.

CDR3: CASSPRLSSGPPNSEQFF. Here the CDR3 DNA reads TGTGCCAGCTCACCACGCTTGTCTAGCGGGCCCCCTAATAGCGAGCAGTTCTTC. The rearrangement uses TRBV18 and TRBJ2-1, with 8 bases matching TRBD2. The CDR3 contains 18 residues. V dropped 1 base and J dropped 10; count of bases not matched to a gene: 18. Germline V CDR1 and CDR2: KGHSH, LQKENI.

This clone turned up a few times. The rearrangement links TRBV9 to TRBJ2-5; 8 bases agree with TRBD2. The CDR3 loop spans 16 amino acids. V lost 3 bases, J lost 5 bases, and 12 bases stayed unmatched. Germline assignment: CDR1 SGDLS and CDR2 YYNGEE. This CDR3 reads CASSAPGLGVGETQYF. CDR3 nucleotides: TGTGCCAGCAGCGCTCCGGGACTAGGGGTTGGGGAGACCCAGTACTTC.

The chain combines TRBV28 with TRBJ1-1; 7 bases are a match to TRBD1. Germline-derived CDR1 and CDR2 are MDHEN and SYDVKM. The CDR3 consists of 13 residues. Unmatched junction bases numbered 5, after V lost 6 bases and J lost 4 bases. The CDR3 region has the DNA TGTGCCAGCAGAGGGGGCTGGTCCACTGAAGCTTTCTTT. It codes for CASRGGWSTEAFF.

The chain employs TRBV2 and TRBJ1-2; D possibly corresponds to TRBD1 (5 bases). CDR3 length: 12 residues. CDR1 and CDR2 from the germline V gene are SNHLY and FYNNEI. CDR3 amino acids: CVREGPNYGYTF. The CDR3 DNA sequence: TGTGTCAGGGAGGGACCGAACTATGGCTACACCTTC.

This chain connects TRBV5-6 to TRBJ2-7, with D perhaps matching TRBD1 (5 bases). The CDR3 contains 14 residues. V was trimmed by 3 bases and J by 6 bases, leaving 16 bases between them. Germline V CDR1 and CDR2: SGHDT, YYEEEE. CDR3 amino acids: CASSSRALPTEQYF. The CDR3 coding sequence is TGTGCCAGCAGCTCCAGGGCCCTCCCTACCGAGCAGTACTTC.

This clone was detected a few times. The chain has TRBV2 and TRBJ1-4, with 7 bases that match TRBD1. The length of the CDR3 is 14 residues. The ends lost 4 bases at V and 5 bases at J; junction bases unmatched: 4. Germline V gene sequence: CDR1 SNHLY, CDR2 FYNNEI. The CDR3 spells CASSGGQLNEKLFF. The CDR3 DNA reads as TGTGCCAGCAGTGGGGGACAGCTAAATGAAAAACTGTTTTTT.

This sequence joins TRBV12-5 and TRBJ1-6; 11 bases line up with TRBD1. CDR3 size: 15 residues. The junction had 4 bases not matched to a gene; V was cut back by 5 bases and J by 7 bases. CDR1 LGHNT and CDR2 FRNRAP come from the germline V gene. CDR3 coding DNA: TGTGCTAGTGGTATACGGGACAGGGGGAATTCACCCCTCCACTTT. It specifies CASGIRDRGNSPLHF.

This clone was observed a handful of times. V is TRBV9 and J is TRBJ2-3; D is uncertain. Per the germline V gene, CDR1 is SGDLS and CDR2 is YYNGEE. Trimming left V 4 bases short and J 4 bases short, with 10 bases between. The CDR3 covers 13 residues. In DNA form, the CDR3 reads TGTGCCAGCAGCTCCCGTATCGCAGATACGCAGTATTTT. It is translated as CASSSRIADTQYF.

This clone was seen only a few times. The chain links TRBV14 to TRBJ2-5; D remains unclear. V lost 0 bases to trimming and J lost 0 bases, with 5 bases between them. From germline, CDR1 is SGHDN and CDR2 FVKESK. CDR3 size: 14 residues. CDR3 amino acids: CASSQDRNQETQYF. CDR3 in DNA: TGTGCCAGCAGCCAAGATCGCAACCAAGAGACCCAGTACTTC.

This clone was found a few times. The rearrangement links TRBV30 to TRBJ2-6; the match to TRBD1 covers 7 bases. V lost 0 bases and J lost 0; bases outside the gene matches: 8. Germline CDR1 and CDR2: GTSNPN and SVGIG (reference sequence). CDR3 size: 18 residues. The CDR3 coding sequence is TGTGCCTGGAGTGTAAGGGACAGACACCTCTCTGGGGCCAACGTCCTGACTTTC. Translation: CAWSVRDRHLSGANVLTF.

The chain has TRBV9 and TRBJ2-2, with 8 nucleotides matching TRBD1. V was clipped by 7 bases and J by 1 base; unmatched bases: 6. This CDR3 is built from 15 residues. Germline-derived CDR1 and CDR2 are SGDLS and YYNGEE. The DNA of the CDR3 is TGTGCCAGCGAAGGAACAGGGGGGAACACCGGGGAGCTGTTTTTT. Its protein product is CASEGTGGNTGELFF.

The V and J genes are TRBV29-1 and TRBJ2-1; possibly TRBD2 for D (5 bases). The CDR3 spans 14 residues. Trimming shortened V by 5 bases and J by 1 base, and 12 bases separated the two germline ends. The germline CDR1 and CDR2 sequences are SQVTM and ANQGSEA. The CDR3 nucleotides are TGCAGCGTTCTCCCCCCGGGATCCTACAATGAGCAGTTCTTC. Protein product: CSVLPPGSYNEQFF.

The chain links TRBV5-6 to TRBJ2-7; either TRBD1 or TRBD2 may fit D (6 bases each). Germline CDR1 SGHDT, CDR2 YYEEEE. V was clipped by 2 bases and J by 5 bases, with 11 bases between them. This CDR3 is 13 amino acids long. CDR3 DNA sequence: TGTGCCAGCAGCTTAACCGGGGGCCACGAGCAGTACTTC. Its protein is CASSLTGGHEQYF.

This clone was observed a single time. The chain couples TRBV27 to TRBJ1-2; D is possibly TRBD1 (5 bases). The V and J ends lost 6 bases and 0 bases respectively, with 17 bases between them. Germline-derived CDR1 and CDR2 are MNHEY and SMNVEV (reference sequence). The CDR3 contains 16 residues. The CDR3 DNA follows: TGTGCCAGCAGCCTCACCCCTTCAGGGCCTAACTATGGCTACACCTTC. It is translated as CASSLTPSGPNYGYTF.

The V gene is TRBV6-5, the J gene TRBJ2-7; a weak D match, TRBD1 (6 bases). CDR1 and CDR2 from the germline V gene are MNHEY and SVGAGI. The CDR3 sequence is 14 residues long. V lost 5 bases to trimming and J lost 7 bases, with 18 bases between them. The CDR3 nucleotides read TGTGCCAGCAGTCCTCGACAGGAGCCTCAGGAGCAGTACTTC. Translation gives CASSPRQEPQEQYF.

This clone has a handful of counts. The V gene is TRBV2, the J gene TRBJ1-5; D perhaps matches TRBD1 (5 bases). From germline, CDR1 is SNHLY and CDR2 FYNNEI. V was cut by 6 bases and J by 4 bases, with 16 bases left in between. The CDR3 has 15 residues. Here the CDR3 reads CASSPGTLGNQPQHF. In nucleotides, the CDR3 is TGTGCCAGCAGCCCCGGGACCCTGGGTAATCAGCCCCAGCATTTT.

There are a few counts of this clone. The V call is TRBV4-3, the J call TRBJ1-1; D not resolved. This CDR3 region has 12 residues. In germline, CDR1 is LGHNA, CDR2 YSLEER. V lost 4 bases and J 3 bases, leaving 6 bases between the germline ends. The CDR3 nucleotides read TGCGCCAGCAGCCGTGGGCACACTGAAGCTTTCTTT. Residues: CASSRGHTEAFF.

This clone has more than one count but fewer than ten. The chain couples TRBV5-1 to TRBJ1-6; 7 bases line up with TRBD1. This CDR3 contains 16 residues. Germline trimming cut 3 bases from V and 8 bases from J; bases unmatched to any gene: 11. CDR1 and CDR2 (germline): SGHRS, YFSETQ. CDR3: CASSSSSGQTYSPLHF. The CDR3 DNA is TGCGCCAGCAGCTCCTCCTCGGGACAGACATATTCACCCCTCCACTTT.

This clone came up once. The chain employs TRBV5-4 and TRBJ2-5, with D possibly TRBD1 on 6 matching bases. Trimming left V 0 bases short and J 5 bases short, with 8 bases between. There are 13 residues in the CDR3. CDR1 and CDR2 from the germline V gene are SGHNT and YYREEE (reference sequence). The CDR3 here is CASSLDQGETQYF. The CDR3 DNA reads as TGTGCCAGCAGCTTGGATCAGGGGGAGACCCAGTACTTC.

The chain carries TRBV11-2 and TRBJ1-4; D unclear. The CDR3 length is 13 residues. V was cut by 1 base and J by 13 bases, with 13 bases left in between. Germline CDR1 SGHAT, CDR2 FQNNGV. This chain's CDR3 is CASSLVSEGRLFF. The CDR3 DNA follows: TGTGCCAGCAGCTTAGTTTCAGAAGGTAGACTGTTTTTT. The full variable domain, with the rest looked up from reference TRBV11-2 and TRBJ1-4, is EAGVAQSPRYKIIEKRQSVAFWCNPISGHATLYWYQQILGQGPKLLIQFQNNGVVDDSQLPKDRFSAERLKGVDSTLKIQPAKLEDSAVYLCASSLVSEGRLFFGSGTQLSVL.

The chain recombines TRBV6-5 with TRBJ1-5; TRBD1 agrees at 9 bases. This CDR3 region has 12 residues. Germline V gives CDR1 MNHEY, CDR2 SVGAGI. Trimming at V came to 8 bases and at J to 4 bases, leaving 0 bases not matched to a gene. CDR3 amino acids: CASGQGNQPQHF. The CDR3 DNA sequence: TGTGCCAGCGGACAGGGGAATCAGCCCCAGCATTTT.

The rearrangement joins TRBV19 to TRBJ2-7; D is perhaps TRBD2 (5 bases). Germline lookup yields CDR1 LNHDA and CDR2 SQIVND (reference sequence). The V end lost 7 bases, the J end lost 7 bases, and 14 bases lay between the germline ends. CDR3 length: 12 amino acids. In DNA, the CDR3 is TGTGCCAGTAAGGGCGGGCTTGAGGAGCAGTACTTC. It specifies CASKGGLEEQYF.

V gene TRBV5-1 combines with J gene TRBJ1-5, with TRBD1 matching over 7 bases. Germline values: CDR1 SGHRS, CDR2 YFSETQ. V lost 6 bases, J lost 6 bases, and 12 bases stayed unmatched. The CDR3 consists of 15 residues. The CDR3 sequence: CASKPETGSRQPQHF. For the CDR3, the DNA is TGCGCCAGCAAACCGGAGACAGGGTCCCGTCAGCCCCAGCATTTT. Complete variable domain (other parts from reference TRBV5-1 and TRBJ1-5): KAGVTQTPRYLIKTRGQQVTLSCSPISGHRSVSWYQQTPGQGLQFLFEYFSETQRNKGNFPGRFSGRQFSNSRSEMNVSTLELGDSALYLCASKPETGSRQPQHFGDGTRLSIL.

The chain combines TRBV12-5 with TRBJ1-4; 9 nucleotides align to TRBD1. Germline-derived CDR1 and CDR2 are LGHNT and FRNRAP. CDR3 length: 14 residues. Trimming removed 5 bases from V and 7 bases from J; junction bases left unmatched: 5. CDR3 residues: CASGKGQGREKLFF. CDR3 DNA sequence: TGTGCTAGTGGTAAAGGACAGGGGCGTGAAAAACTGTTTTTT.

The V gene is TRBV10-3, the J gene TRBJ2-5; TRBD1 matches at 8 bases. The DNA end favors TRBJ2-7, so the J call may be wrong. The germline V gene encodes CDR1 ENHRY and CDR2 SYGVKD. The CDR3 is 13 amino acids. The CDR3 nucleotides are TGTGCCATGCAGGACAGGGCAACCTACGAGCAGTACTTC. Encoded protein: CAMQDRATYEQYF.

The chain's CDR3 is CASKAGDRETQYF. In DNA, the CDR3 is TGTGCCAGCAAAGCGGGAGATCGAGAGACCCAGTACTTC. This rearrangement joins TRBV6-5 to TRBJ2-5, with 8 bases matching TRBD2. Germline trimming cut 7 bases from V and 4 bases from J; bases unmatched to any gene: 5. The germline gives CDR1 MNHEY, CDR2 SVGAGI. The CDR3 spans 13 residues.